One sample yielded the 12 T cell receptor beta chains listed below, sequenced in a study of blood T cell repertoires in COVID-19. Repertoires were generated with immunoSEQ multiplex PCR, while TCRdb's copy carries only in-frame clones and drops some. The sample includes about 380,000 clones, 81% of them seen just once. The sample comprised peripheral blood. Receptors originate from a human donor with acute or convalescent COVID-19. The donor label of this sample is uncertain.

Worth noting for this clone: The same CDR3 can be traced to other DNA sequences in this sample. The chain recombines TRBV27 with TRBJ1-6; D unresolved. The CDR3 sequence is 13 residues long. V lost 3 bases to trimming and J lost 10 bases, with 10 bases between them. The V gene's germline CDR1 is MNHEY and CDR2 SMNVEV (reference sequence). The CDR3 DNA is TGTGCCAGCAGTTTGGGGAGAGGGTCACCCCTCCACTTT. Translated: CASSLGRGSPLHF.

The chain has TRBV11-2 and TRBJ1-6; no definite D call. The germline V and J ends were trimmed by 0 bases and 7 bases, with 7 bases remaining between them. The CDR3 has 14 residues. Per the germline V gene, CDR1 is SGHAT and CDR2 is FQNNGV. CDR3 coding DNA: TGTGCCAGCAGCTTAGAAAGGAGGAATTCACCCCTCCACTTT. Encoded protein: CASSLERRNSPLHF. The complete variable domain, with remaining parts taken from reference TRBV11-2 and TRBJ1-6, reads EAGVAQSPRYKIIEKRQSVAFWCNPISGHATLYWYQQILGQGPKLLIQFQNNGVVDDSQLPKDRFSAERLKGVDSTLKIQPAKLEDSAVYLCASSLERRNSPLHFGNGTRLTVT.

This clone has only a few counts. The chain carries TRBV10-3 and TRBJ2-7; TRBD1 matches at 8 bases. V was pared by 10 bases and J by 3 bases, with 11 bases of the junction left unmatched. The CDR3 sequence is 14 residues long. Germline V lookup: CDR1 ENHRY, CDR2 SYGVKD. Written as DNA, the CDR3 is TGTGCCAGTGAACCCCGGACAGGGAGCTACGAGCAGTACTTC. As protein: CASEPRTGSYEQYF.

The chain couples TRBV6-5 to TRBJ1-2; TRBD1 agrees at 9 bases. Looked up from germline, CDR1 is MNHEY and CDR2 is SVGAGI. The CDR3 loop spans 15 amino acids. The junction had 5 bases not matched to a gene; V was cut back by 3 bases and J by 3 bases. In nucleotides, the CDR3 is TGTGCCAGCAGTTATCCCGGGACAGGGCACTATGGCTACACCTTC. As protein: CASSYPGTGHYGYTF.

V gene TRBV30 combines with J gene TRBJ1-2; D is unresolved. The CDR3 is 14 residues long. V lost 0 bases and J 2 bases, leaving 10 bases between the germline ends. From germline, CDR1 is GTSNPN and CDR2 SVGIG (reference sequence). The CDR3 reads CAWSVPGSNYGYTF. The CDR3 bases are TGTGCCTGGAGTGTACCGGGATCAAACTATGGCTACACCTTC.

V is TRBV30 and J is TRBJ1-3; D unresolved. The CDR3 has 14 amino acids. Germline V gene data show CDR1 as GTSNPN and CDR2 as SVGIG (reference sequence). V gave up 0 bases and J gave up 7 bases, with 13 bases separating them. CDR3 residues: CAWSVNSRGNTIYF. CDR3 sequence (DNA): TGTGCCTGGAGTGTCAACAGCCGCGGGAACACCATATATTTT.

The chain links TRBV2 to TRBJ2-3; no clear D gene. Germline CDR1 reads SNHLY; CDR2 reads FYNNEI. The CDR3 has 11 residues. V was pared by 5 bases and J by 6 bases, with 6 bases between. CDR3 bases: TGTGCCAGCAGTTCTACCGATACGCAGTATTTT. It specifies CASSSTDTQYF.

V and J are TRBV28 and TRBJ1-5, with TRBD1 identical over 10 bases. Trimming took 7 bases from V and 5 from J; bases not matched to a gene: 5. The CDR3 extends over 14 amino acids. Per germline, CDR1 MDHEN and CDR2 SYDVKM. CDR3 nucleotides: TGTGCCAGCACGGGGGGACAGGGGTATCAGCCCCAGCATTTT. Amino acid sequence: CASTGGQGYQPQHF.

This clone has only one observation. The rearrangement joins TRBV6-5 to TRBJ1-5; D is undetermined. CDR3 length: 13 residues. Between the trimmed V and J ends, which lost 6 bases and 0 bases, there was a span of 6 bases. Germline CDR1 reads MNHEY; CDR2 reads SVGAGI. The CDR3 spells CASRANSNQPQHF. The CDR3 nucleotides read TGTGCCAGCAGGGCCAATAGCAATCAGCCCCAGCATTTT.

This rearrangement joins TRBV7-8 to TRBJ1-6; 7 bases match TRBD1. The V gene's germline CDR1 is SGHVS and CDR2 FQNEAQ. This CDR3 spans 16 amino acids. J was trimmed by 7 bases and V by 3 bases; bases with no gene match: 9. The CDR3 DNA reads as TGTGCCAGCAGCTTTCAGACAGGGACATTAAATTCACCCCTCCACTTT. It encodes CASSFQTGTLNSPLHF.

J is TRBJ1-1 and V is TRBV5-4; no reliable D call. Germline V CDR1 and CDR2: SGHNT, YYREEE (reference sequence). The CDR3 loop spans 13 amino acids. Deletions cut 4 bases from V and 5 bases from J, with 12 bases between. CDR3 sequence reads: CASSPQPNTEAFF. In nucleotides, the CDR3 is TGTGCCAGCAGCCCACAACCAAATACTGAAGCTTTCTTT.

The chain couples TRBV30 to TRBJ2-5; 9 positions agree with TRBD2. Germline values: CDR1 GTSNPN, CDR2 SVGIG (reference sequence). V dropped 3 bases and J dropped 5; count of bases not matched to a gene: 10. This CDR3 contains 15 residues. The CDR3 bases are TGTGCCTGGAGAGGCGGGGGGGCAGTTTGGGAGACCCAGTACTTC. Translating it yields CAWRGGGAVWETQYF.